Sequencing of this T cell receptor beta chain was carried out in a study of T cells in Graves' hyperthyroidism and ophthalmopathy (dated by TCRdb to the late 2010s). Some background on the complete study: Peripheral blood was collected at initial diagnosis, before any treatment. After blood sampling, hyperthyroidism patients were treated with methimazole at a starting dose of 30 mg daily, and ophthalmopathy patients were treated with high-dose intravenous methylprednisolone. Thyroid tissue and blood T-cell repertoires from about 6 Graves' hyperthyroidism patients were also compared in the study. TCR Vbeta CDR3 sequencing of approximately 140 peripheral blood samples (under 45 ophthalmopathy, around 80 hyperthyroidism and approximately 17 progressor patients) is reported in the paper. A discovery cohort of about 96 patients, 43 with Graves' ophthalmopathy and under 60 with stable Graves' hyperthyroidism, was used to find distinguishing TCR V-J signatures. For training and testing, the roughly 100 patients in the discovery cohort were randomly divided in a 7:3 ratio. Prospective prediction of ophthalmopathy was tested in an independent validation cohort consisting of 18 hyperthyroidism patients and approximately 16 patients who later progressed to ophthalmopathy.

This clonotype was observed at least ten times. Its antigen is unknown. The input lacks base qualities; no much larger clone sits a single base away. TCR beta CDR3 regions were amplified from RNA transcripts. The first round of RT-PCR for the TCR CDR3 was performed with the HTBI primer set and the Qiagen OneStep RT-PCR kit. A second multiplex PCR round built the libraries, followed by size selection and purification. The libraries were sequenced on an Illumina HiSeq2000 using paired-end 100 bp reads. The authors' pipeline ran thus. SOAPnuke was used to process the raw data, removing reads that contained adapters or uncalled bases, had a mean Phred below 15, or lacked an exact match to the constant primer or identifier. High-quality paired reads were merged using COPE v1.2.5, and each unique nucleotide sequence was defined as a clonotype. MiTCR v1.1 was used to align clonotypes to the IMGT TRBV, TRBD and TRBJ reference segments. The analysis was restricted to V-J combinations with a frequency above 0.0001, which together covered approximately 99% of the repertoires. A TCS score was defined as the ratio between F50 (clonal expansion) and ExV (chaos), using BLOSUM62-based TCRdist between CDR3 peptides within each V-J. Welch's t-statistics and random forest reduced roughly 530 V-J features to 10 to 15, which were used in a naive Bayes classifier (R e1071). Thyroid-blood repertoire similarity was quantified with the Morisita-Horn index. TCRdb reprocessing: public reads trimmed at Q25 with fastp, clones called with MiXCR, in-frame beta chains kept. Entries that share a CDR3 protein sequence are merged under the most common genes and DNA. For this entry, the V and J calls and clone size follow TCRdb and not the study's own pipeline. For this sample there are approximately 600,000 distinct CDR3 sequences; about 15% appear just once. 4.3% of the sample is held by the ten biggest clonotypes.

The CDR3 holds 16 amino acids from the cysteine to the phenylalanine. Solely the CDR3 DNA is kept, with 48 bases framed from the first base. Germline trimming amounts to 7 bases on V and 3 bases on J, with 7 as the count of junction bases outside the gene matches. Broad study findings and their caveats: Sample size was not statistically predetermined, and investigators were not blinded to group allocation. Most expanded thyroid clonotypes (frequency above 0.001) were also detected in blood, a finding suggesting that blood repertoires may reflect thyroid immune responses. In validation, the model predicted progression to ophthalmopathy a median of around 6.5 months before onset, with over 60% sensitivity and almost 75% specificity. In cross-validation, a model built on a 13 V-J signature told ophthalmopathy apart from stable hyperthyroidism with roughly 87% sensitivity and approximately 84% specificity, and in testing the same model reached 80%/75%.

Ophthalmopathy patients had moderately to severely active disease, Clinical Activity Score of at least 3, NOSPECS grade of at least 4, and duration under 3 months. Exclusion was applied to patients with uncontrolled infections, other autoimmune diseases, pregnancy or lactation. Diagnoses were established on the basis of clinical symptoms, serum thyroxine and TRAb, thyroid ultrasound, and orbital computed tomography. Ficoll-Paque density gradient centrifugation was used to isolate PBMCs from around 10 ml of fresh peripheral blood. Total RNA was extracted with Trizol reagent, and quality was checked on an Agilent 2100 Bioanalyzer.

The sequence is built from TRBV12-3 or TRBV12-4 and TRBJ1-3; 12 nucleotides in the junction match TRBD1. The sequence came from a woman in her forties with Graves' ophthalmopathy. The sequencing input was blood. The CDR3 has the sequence CASTPGQGASGNTIYF. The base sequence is TGTGCCAGCACACCGGGACAGGGGGCAAGTGGAAACACCATATATTTT.